This T cell receptor (beta chain) was retrieved from a study of T cells in localized non-small cell lung cancer. This CDR3 is 14 amino acids long. Trimming left V 6 bases short and J 0 bases short, with 11 bases between. Germline values: CDR1 MNHEY, CDR2 SMNVEV (reference sequence). Profiled with immunoSEQ multiplex PCR; TCRdb holds only in-frame clones, not every one. The sample includes around 36,000 clones, more than 75% of them seen just once. The sample consisted of PBMCs, taken before any cancer treatment. The V and J genes are TRBV27 and TRBJ1-2; D possibly corresponds to TRBD1 (6 bases). The sequence derives from a woman aged 40 to 75 with stage II squamous cell lung carcinoma. The CDR3 region has the DNA TGTGCCAGCAGCCCGACAGGTTCTAACTATGGCTACACCTTC. It encodes CASSPTGSNYGYTF.